This T cell receptor (beta chain) comes out of a study of blood T cell repertoires in COVID-19. Study overall: The cDNA or gDNA used as material had been derived from T cells, B-cell-depleted T cells, or PBMCs.

Germline trimming cut 7 bases from V and 3 bases from J; bases unmatched to any gene: 12. Germline-derived CDR1 and CDR2 are SGHRS and YFSETQ. CDR3 length: 16 residues. Authors' analysis steps: How many nucleated cells were present was estimated from reference gene primer amplification. Here immunoSEQ multiplex PCR was the method, and the copy in TCRdb shows in-frame clones only, minus some. The DNA gave D and trimming, while V, J and clone size come from that table. This sample has tens of thousands of clones; around 81% occur once, and the top ten carry around 24%. The Seattle patients joined while their infection was active and were tracked longitudinally afterward.

The chain recombines TRBV5-1 with TRBJ2-1, with 8 bases that match TRBD2. The sample was peripheral blood. The receptor comes from a woman of 80 years or more with COVID-19, enrolled during active disease. The CDR3 DNA is TGCGCCAGCGCTGACCTATTGAGCGGGAGCTACAATGAGCAGTTCTTC. It yields the protein CASADLLSGSYNEQFF.